The clone carrying this TCR beta chain was detected a few times. The data belong to a study of T cell changes during pregnancy in multiple sclerosis. Data came from immunoSEQ multiplex PCR; TCRdb stores just in-frame clones and leaves some out. The table records around 57,000 clones, around 89% of them present only once. V was trimmed by 1 base and J by 2 bases, leaving 15 bases between them. Germline V lookup: CDR1 MGHDK, CDR2 SYGVNS. The CDR3 sequence is 16 residues long. The sequencing used peripheral blood, collected in the first trimester of pregnancy. The chain has TRBV25-1 and TRBJ2-7; possibly TRBD1 for D (6 bases). This receptor was identified in a female donor with multiple sclerosis, enrolled in a pregnancy study. The CDR3: CASSELGAAGAYEQYF. Written as DNA, the CDR3 is TGTGCCAGCAGTGAATTGGGGGCCGCAGGAGCCTACGAGCAGTACTTC.